The TCR beta chain described here comes from a study of T cell responses to AZD1222 COVID-19 vaccine. Here immunoSEQ multiplex PCR was the method, and the copy in TCRdb shows in-frame clones only, minus some. The sample contains some 84,000 clones, roughly 87% of which appear only once. Regarding the study as a whole: The CD4 TCRs associated with vaccination extended across spike and predominated at 160-218 and 743-854. Following two doses of AZD1222, Spike-specific TCR breadth and depth rose.

This CDR3 region has 15 residues. From germline, CDR1 is MNHEY and CDR2 SVGAGI. The V end was cut by 6 bases, the J end by 1 base, with 13 bases between. Only one count was recorded for this clone. What it binds is not known. The chain carries TRBV6-5 and TRBJ1-3; D not resolved. This clonotype originated in an adult who received the AZD1222 COVID-19 vaccine. The sample here was peripheral blood, taken 28 days after the second AZD1222 dose. CDR3 sequence reads: CASSLLDPSGNTIYF. CDR3 DNA: TGTGCCAGCAGCCTACTAGATCCTTCTGGAAACACCATATATTTT.